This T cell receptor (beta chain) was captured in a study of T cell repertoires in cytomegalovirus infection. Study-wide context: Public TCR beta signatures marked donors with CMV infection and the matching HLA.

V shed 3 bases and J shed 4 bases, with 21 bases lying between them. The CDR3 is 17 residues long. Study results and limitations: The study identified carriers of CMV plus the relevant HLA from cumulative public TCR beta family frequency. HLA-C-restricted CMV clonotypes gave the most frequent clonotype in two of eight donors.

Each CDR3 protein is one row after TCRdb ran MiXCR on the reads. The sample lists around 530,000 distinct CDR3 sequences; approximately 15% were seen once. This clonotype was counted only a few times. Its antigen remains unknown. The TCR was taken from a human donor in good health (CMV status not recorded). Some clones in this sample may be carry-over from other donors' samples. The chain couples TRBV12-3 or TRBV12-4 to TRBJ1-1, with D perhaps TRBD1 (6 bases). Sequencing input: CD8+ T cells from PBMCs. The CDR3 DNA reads TGTGCCAGCAGTTTCCCGCAAACAGGGAAAATGGGCACTGAAGCTTTCTTT. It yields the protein CASSFPQTGKMGTEAFF.